These 28 T cell receptor beta chains share one sample of origin, sequenced in a study of blood T cell repertoires in COVID-19 (TCRdb year 2020). The library was prepared using the immunoSEQ multiplex PCR assay. Here the immuneACCESS table is served through TCRdb, limited to in-frame sequences with V and J called. Missing clones are a known gap in these copies; in checked studies unresolved V genes cover under half, and the rest lacks a known reason. The sample data list a few hundred thousand clones, and approximately 83% of these were observed just once. About 2% of the sample rests with the top ten. The sample comprised PBMCs or T cells enriched from blood (not recorded which). All receptors derive from a man between 25 and 39 years old who had recovered from COVID-19.

The V gene is TRBV27, the J gene TRBJ2-7; TRBD1 aligns across 8 bases. This CDR3 has 16 amino acids. Germline assignment: CDR1 MNHEY and CDR2 SMNVEV (reference sequence). V was clipped by 6 bases and J by 1 base; unmatched bases: 11. CDR3 nucleotides: TGTGCCAGCAGACTACTTGGACAGGGTTCATCCTACGAGCAGTACTTC. This translates into CASRLLGQGSSYEQYF.

The chain combines TRBV27 with TRBJ2-2; a weak D match, TRBD2 (6 bases). V was trimmed by 5 bases and J by 7 bases, leaving 17 bases between them. The CDR3 spans 15 residues. Germline values: CDR1 MNHEY, CDR2 SMNVEV (reference sequence). The chain's CDR3 is CASSPYRGGGGELFF. As DNA, the CDR3 is TGTGCCAGCAGTCCATACCGGGGAGGAGGCGGGGAGCTGTTTTTT.

The chain uses TRBV5-1 and TRBJ1-1, with TRBD1 identical over 7 bases. Germline lookup yields CDR1 SGHRS and CDR2 YFSETQ. The CDR3 spans 14 residues. V gave up 4 bases and J gave up 6 bases; unmatched junction bases: 9. The CDR3 DNA reads TGCGCCAGCAGCGAACGACAGGGTAGCTCTGAAGCTTTCTTT. Amino acids: CASSERQGSSEAFF.

V and J are TRBV4-3 and TRBJ1-6; no reliable D call. V dropped 4 bases and J dropped 7 bases, with 11 bases sitting between them. Germline V gives CDR1 LGHNA, CDR2 YSLEER. The CDR3 totals 14 residues. CDR3 amino acids: CASSRTTQNSPLHF. The DNA of the CDR3 is TGCGCCAGCAGCCGCACCACACAGAATTCACCCCTCCACTTT.

This sequence joins TRBV14 and TRBJ1-2; the D is unclear. The CDR3 consists of 12 residues. The germline V gene has CDR1 SGHDN and CDR2 FVKESK. Trimming pared 4 bases from V and 0 bases from J, leaving 3 bases between. DNA for the CDR3: TGTGCCAGCAGCCTCGCTAACTATGGCTACACCTTC. It codes for CASSLANYGYTF.

The rearrangement links TRBV7-8 to TRBJ1-1; 8 nucleotides align to TRBD1. CDR1 and CDR2 from the germline V gene are SGHVS and FQNEAQ. This CDR3 contains 14 residues. With 5 bases clipped from V and 7 bases from J, the junction kept 9 bases outside the gene matches. This CDR3 is CASSPGTGLYEAFF. CDR3 nucleotides: TGTGCCAGCAGCCCCGGGACAGGTCTTTATGAAGCTTTCTTT.

The genes are TRBV29-1 and TRBJ2-3; 7 bases map to TRBD2. This CDR3 contains 16 residues. After removal of 0 bases from V and 2 bases from J, the junction contained 8 bases not matched to a gene. The V gene's germline CDR1 is SQVTM and CDR2 ANQGSEA. This CDR3 is CSVEDRLAANTDTQYF. CDR3 nucleotide sequence: TGCAGCGTTGAAGATCGGCTAGCGGCGAACACAGATACGCAGTATTTT.

V is TRBV2 and J is TRBJ2-7; 8 bases map to TRBD2. The junction had 8 bases not matched to a gene; V was cut back by 9 bases and J by 1 base. There are 14 residues in the CDR3. Germline CDR1 reads SNHLY; CDR2 reads FYNNEI. The CDR3 DNA is TGTGCCAGTAGAGTAGCGGGGTTATCCTACGAGCAGTACTTC. Encoded protein: CASRVAGLSYEQYF.

CDR3 amino acids: CASSYGIYTEAFF. In nucleotides, the CDR3 is TGTGCCAGTAGTTACGGGATCTACACTGAAGCTTTCTTT. J is TRBJ1-1 and V is TRBV19; no clear D. Trimming took 5 bases from V and 3 from J, leaving 10 bases between them. The length of the CDR3 is 13 residues. CDR1 LNHDA and CDR2 SQIVND come from the germline V gene (reference sequence).

The chain has TRBV11-1 and TRBJ1-3; D not resolved. From germline, CDR1 is SGHAT and CDR2 FQDESV (reference sequence). The CDR3 runs to 13 residues. V lost 5 bases, J lost 4 bases, and 9 bases lay in between. The CDR3 is CASSLEEGNTIYF. The CDR3 coding sequence is TGTGCCAGCAGCCTCGAGGAAGGAAACACCATATATTTT.

The chain recombines TRBV12-5 with TRBJ1-1; no clear D gene. V was clipped by 3 bases and J by 4 bases, with 9 bases between them. CDR3 length: 13 amino acids. Germline V CDR1 and CDR2: LGHNT, FRNRAP. This CDR3 is CASGFWEGTEAFF. CDR3 in DNA: TGTGCTAGTGGTTTCTGGGAGGGCACTGAAGCTTTCTTT.

The chain has TRBV5-4 and TRBJ2-2; 7 positions agree with TRBD2. Germline values: CDR1 SGHNT, CDR2 YYREEE (reference sequence). V dropped 5 bases and J dropped 5; count of bases not matched to a gene: 12. This CDR3 contains 16 residues. CDR3 sequence reads: CASRPGEGLGTGELFF. The CDR3 DNA reads as TGTGCCAGCAGGCCCGGGGAGGGTCTAGGAACCGGGGAGCTGTTTTTT.

This clone was found a few times. Other DNA sequences within the sample encode an identical CDR3. This chain uses TRBV6-5 with TRBJ1-1; no definite D call. The CDR3 extends over 13 amino acids. CDR1 is MNHEY and CDR2 is SVGAGI in the germline V gene. Trimming cost V 2 bases and J 1 base, with 5 bases left between them. DNA of the CDR3: TGTGCCAGCAGTTACGGGCAGAACACTGAAGCTTTCTTT. This sequence encodes CASSYGQNTEAFF.

The chain carries TRBV6-6 and TRBJ1-6, with D hard to call. Germline CDR1 is MNHNY and CDR2 is SVGAGI (reference sequence). The CDR3 loop spans 18 amino acids. Trimming cost V 5 bases and J 0 bases, with 17 bases left between them. The CDR3 here is CASSPLPQSRSYNSPLHF. The CDR3 DNA sequence: TGTGCCAGCAGTCCCTTACCACAGAGCCGCTCCTATAATTCACCCCTCCACTTT.

This clone has a handful of counts. This chain joins TRBV30 and TRBJ2-1, with D perhaps matching TRBD2 (5 bases). Per the germline V gene, CDR1 is GTSNPN and CDR2 is SVGIG (reference sequence). This CDR3 contains 13 residues. V lost 0 bases and J lost 8, with 11 bases in between. Here the CDR3 DNA reads TGTGCCTGGAGTGTATACCGGGGTGATGAGCAGTTCTTC. Protein: CAWSVYRGDEQFF.

This sequence joins TRBV3-1 (or the pseudogene TRBV3-2) and TRBJ2-4; D is unclear. The CDR3 runs to 17 residues. CDR1 is LGHDT, CDR2 YNNKEL, per germline (reference sequence). Deletions cut 4 bases from V and 5 bases from J, with 21 bases between. CDR3 sequence reads: CASSRSVPICKENIQYF. Here the CDR3 DNA reads TGTGCCAGCAGCCGGAGTGTTCCCATTTGCAAAGAAAACATTCAGTACTTC.

This sequence joins TRBV9 and TRBJ2-1, with a possible D match to TRBD2 (5 bases). V lost 4 bases and J lost 6, with 17 bases in between. Germline lookup yields CDR1 SGDLS and CDR2 YYNGEE. CDR3 length: 15 amino acids. CDR3 protein: CASSPPGFGINEQFF. CDR3 DNA sequence: TGTGCCAGCAGCCCGCCGGGGTTTGGGATCAATGAGCAGTTCTTC.

This clone has a handful of counts. The germline gene is not matched at one end of the junction; a read error may be the cause. The V call is TRBV7-7, the J call TRBJ1-1; D remains ambiguous. Germline CDR1 SSHAT, CDR2 FNYEAQ (reference sequence). CDR3 length: 13 residues. The CDR3 region is CASSSQINTEAFF. The DNA for the CDR3 is TGTGCTAGCAGCTCTCAGATCAACACTGAAGCTTTCTTT.

The chain employs TRBV9 and TRBJ1-6; the D is unclear. In germline, CDR1 is SGDLS, CDR2 YYNGEE. The V gene lost 5 bases and the J gene lost 9 bases, with 15 bases spanning the gap. This CDR3 has 14 residues. The CDR3 reads CASRAGGEISPLHF. In DNA, the CDR3 is TGTGCCAGCAGGGCAGGCGGGGAAATTTCACCCCTCCACTTT.

The chain is built from TRBV12-3 or TRBV12-4 and TRBJ2-5; 7 positions agree with TRBD1. Losses at the gene ends were 6 bases for V and 5 bases for J; bases not matched to a gene: 6. CDR3 size: 13 residues. CDR3 sequence reads: CASRRGGGETQYF. In DNA form, the CDR3 reads TGTGCCAGCAGACGAGGGGGCGGGGAGACCCAGTACTTC.

The rearrangement joins TRBV30 to TRBJ2-5, with D unresolved. The CDR3 covers 15 residues. Germline values: CDR1 GTSNPN, CDR2 SVGIG (reference sequence). V was pared by 0 bases and J by 6 bases, with 17 bases between. The CDR3: CAWSVPRGSRKTQYF. CDR3 sequence (DNA): TGTGCCTGGAGTGTACCTCGAGGTAGTCGGAAGACCCAGTACTTC.

J is TRBJ2-7 and V is TRBV6-1, with 12 nucleotides matching TRBD2. The V gene's germline CDR1 is MNHNS and CDR2 SASEGT. V lost 0 bases and J lost 6; bases outside the gene matches: 6. This CDR3 spans 16 amino acids. The CDR3 bases are TGTGCCAGCAGTGAAGCGCTTACTAGCGGGGGGCCCGAGCAGTACTTC. Translating gives CASSEALTSGGPEQYF.

This clone was counted a few times. The chain carries TRBV5-4 and TRBJ2-1; D might be TRBD2 (5 bases). Germline V CDR1 and CDR2: SGHNT, YYREEE (reference sequence). Trimming shortened V by 3 bases and J by 1 base, and 11 bases separated the two germline ends. The CDR3 has 15 residues. This CDR3 reads CASSWETQSYNEQFF. The CDR3 coding sequence is TGTGCCAGCAGCTGGGAGACCCAGTCCTACAATGAGCAGTTCTTC.

The chain has TRBV20-1 and TRBJ1-6, with D possibly being TRBD1 (5 bases). The CDR3 is 13 amino acids. Trimming removed 3 bases at V and 9 bases at J, with 12 bases between. Germline V gene lookup returns CDR1 DFQATT and CDR2 SNEGSKA (reference sequence). The CDR3 DNA sequence: TGCAGTGCTAGTACCGGGACTGGTTCACCCCTCCACTTT. It yields the protein CSASTGTGSPLHF.

The genes are TRBV5-6 and TRBJ2-7, with a tentative D call TRBD1 (6 bases). The V end lost 1 base, the J end lost 3 bases, and 14 bases lay between the germline ends. Germline assignment: CDR1 SGHDT and CDR2 YYEEEE. The CDR3 loop spans 15 amino acids. The CDR3 DNA follows: TGTGCCAGCAGCTTGATTTCAGGGGTGGTCTACGAGCAGTACTTC. This sequence encodes CASSLISGVVYEQYF. Combining the CDR3 with reference TRBV5-6 and TRBJ2-7 gives the whole variable domain DAGVTQSPTHLIKTRGQQVTLRCSPKSGHDTVSWYQQALGQGPQFIFQYYEEEERQRGNFPDRFSGHQFPNYSSELNVNALLLGDSALYLCASSLISGVVYEQYFGPGTRLTVT.

The V and J genes are TRBV9 and TRBJ2-1; 9 positions match TRBD2. Germline values: CDR1 SGDLS, CDR2 YYNGEE. V lost 0 bases and J lost 0; bases outside the gene matches: 10. The CDR3 has 19 amino acids. The CDR3 DNA sequence: TGTGCCAGCAGCGTAGGTGCGAGCGGGGGGATTAGCTCCTACAATGAGCAGTTCTTC. It is translated as CASSVGASGGISSYNEQFF.

J is TRBJ2-7 and V is TRBV19, with 10 bases aligning to TRBD2. The CDR3 length is 17 residues. V gave up 0 bases and J gave up 1 base; unmatched junction bases: 6. Per germline, CDR1 LNHDA and CDR2 SQIVND (reference sequence). CDR3 amino acids: CASSIESSGGSSYEQYF. CDR3 bases: TGTGCCAGTAGTATAGAATCTAGCGGGGGTTCTTCCTACGAGCAGTACTTC.

CDR3 region: CASSGQGLQETQYF. The CDR3 region has the DNA TGTGCCAGCAGCGGACAGGGTCTGCAGGAGACCCAGTACTTC. V and J are TRBV2 and TRBJ2-5; 8 nucleotides agree with TRBD1. V lost 6 bases to trimming and J lost 5 bases; unmatched junction nucleotides: 8. The CDR3 totals 14 residues. Germline V gene data show CDR1 as SNHLY and CDR2 as FYNNEI.